Below, 29 T cell receptor beta chains from the same sample are listed, as sequenced in a study of early T cells in non-severe SARS-CoV-2 infection. Each CDR3 protein gets one entry after TCRdb re-called the 5' RACE reads with MiXCR. The sample contains tens of thousands of distinct CDR3 sequences, roughly 5% of which appear only once. Sequenced material: whole blood. All receptors come from an adult who was a healthcare worker with PCR-confirmed SARS-CoV-2 infection or an uninfected control (not recorded which).

The chain recombines TRBV6-5 with TRBJ2-1; 10 bases line up with TRBD2. CDR1 and CDR2 from the germline V gene are MNHEY and SVGAGI. The CDR3 is 17 amino acids. V was clipped by 4 bases and J by 0 bases; unmatched bases: 6. The CDR3 is CASSWGPSGSSYNEQFF. As DNA, the CDR3 is TGTGCCAGCAGTTGGGGACCTAGCGGGAGCTCCTACAATGAGCAGTTCTTC.

This clonotype occurred many times. The rearrangement joins TRBV27 to TRBJ2-5, with D perhaps given as TRBD1 or TRBD2 (5 bases each). Trimming took 5 bases from V and 4 from J, leaving 11 bases between them. Germline V lookup: CDR1 MNHEY, CDR2 SMNVEV (reference sequence). The CDR3 extends over 13 amino acids. The CDR3 DNA follows: TGTGCCAGCAGTAATAAGGGACGAGAGACCCAGTACTTC. Protein product: CASSNKGRETQYF.

This clonotype was seen at least ten times. The rearrangement uses TRBV20-1 and TRBJ2-5; maybe TRBD2 (5 bases). CDR3 length: 12 amino acids. Germline values: CDR1 DFQATT, CDR2 SNEGSKA (reference sequence). V lost 3 bases and J lost 7, with 12 bases in between. The CDR3 reads CSASAAAGTQYF. CDR3 DNA: TGCAGTGCTAGCGCGGCCGCGGGGACCCAGTACTTC.

This clonotype was observed at least ten times. The chain employs TRBV9 and TRBJ2-3; tentatively, D is TRBD2 (6 bases). Germline V gene data show CDR1 as SGDLS and CDR2 as YYNGEE. Trimming took 3 bases from V and 1 from J, leaving 18 bases between them. The CDR3 is 17 residues long. CDR3 amino acids: CASSAERWGGGTDTQYF. The DNA of the CDR3 is TGTGCCAGCAGCGCGGAAAGATGGGGAGGTGGCACAGATACGCAGTATTTT. The full variable domain, with the rest looked up from reference TRBV9 and TRBJ2-3, is DSGVTQTPKHLITATGQRVTLRCSPRSGDLSVYWYQQSLDQGLQFLIQYYNGEERAKGNILERFSAQQFPDLHSELNLSSLELGDSALYFCASSAERWGGGTDTQYFGPGTRLTVL.

There are many counts of this clonotype. V gene TRBV9 combines with J gene TRBJ2-7, with 10 nucleotides matching TRBD2. The CDR3 covers 16 residues. Germline V CDR1 and CDR2: SGDLS, YYNGEE. With V trimmed by 1 base and J by 5 bases, 9 bases remained unmatched. The CDR3 is CASSVSRTSGGHEQYF. The CDR3 DNA is TGTGCCAGCAGCGTAAGCCGGACTAGCGGAGGGCACGAGCAGTACTTC.

This clonotype was observed at least ten times. The chain uses TRBV4-1 and TRBJ2-7, with a possible D match to TRBD2 (6 bases). The germline V gene encodes CDR1 MGHRA and CDR2 YSYEKL. The CDR3 is made up of 18 amino acids. The germline V and J ends were trimmed by 3 bases and 0 bases, with 21 bases remaining between them. CDR3 amino acids: CASSHGGLGSRSSYEQYF. CDR3 nucleotides: TGCGCCAGCAGCCACGGGGGATTGGGTAGCCGAAGCTCCTACGAGCAGTACTTC.

This clonotype was observed many times. The V call is TRBV6-6, the J call TRBJ2-3; 13 bases are shared with TRBD2. CDR1 is MNHNY, CDR2 SVGAGI, per germline (reference sequence). Trimming took 3 bases from V and 2 from J; bases not matched to a gene: 2. The CDR3 contains 16 residues. CDR3 DNA sequence: TGTGCCAGCAGTTATGGGACTAGCGGGAACACAGATACGCAGTATTTT. Protein sequence: CASSYGTSGNTDTQYF.

This clonotype has a handful of counts. V and J are TRBV27 and TRBJ2-5; 11 bases line up with TRBD2. This CDR3 contains 15 residues. Germline CDR1 and CDR2: MNHEY and SMNVEV (reference sequence). V lost 6 bases and J lost 5; bases outside the gene matches: 8. This CDR3 reads CASRPTSGVKETQYF. The CDR3 DNA reads as TGTGCCAGCAGGCCGACTAGCGGGGTCAAGGAGACCCAGTACTTC.

The table lists this clonotype with many counts. This chain connects TRBV9 to TRBJ2-7, with 15 bases fitting TRBD2. The junction had 6 bases not matched to a gene; V was cut back by 4 bases and J by 7 bases. The CDR3 sequence is 15 residues long. Germline V gives CDR1 SGDLS, CDR2 YYNGEE. The CDR3 nucleotides read TGTGCCAGCAGCCCAGGACTAGCGGGGGGGATTGAGCAGTACTTC. The encoded protein is CASSPGLAGGIEQYF.

This clonotype was recorded many times. V gene TRBV7-2 combines with J gene TRBJ1-5, with 9 nucleotides matching TRBD1. The V gene's germline CDR1 is SGHTA and CDR2 FQGNSA. CDR3 length equals 14 residues. J gave up 2 bases and V 5 bases, and 1 base lay outside the gene matches. Written as DNA, the CDR3 is TGTGCCAGCAGCCGGGACAGGGGCAATCAGCCCCAGCATTTT. It yields the protein CASSRDRGNQPQHF.

This clonotype was counted a few times. The chain has TRBV20-1 and TRBJ2-1, with no clear D. Germline-derived CDR1 and CDR2 are DFQATT and SNEGSKA (reference sequence). The CDR3 is made up of 12 amino acids. Trimming shortened V by 6 bases and J by 1 base, and 7 bases separated the two germline ends. The CDR3 sequence: CSASRSYNEQFF. In DNA, the CDR3 is TGCAGTGCCAGTAGGTCCTACAATGAGCAGTTCTTC.

This clonotype came up many times. In nucleotides, the CDR3 is TGCAGTGCTAGAGTCCCGGGCACCTCTAATTCACCCCTCCACTTT. Translation gives CSARVPGTSNSPLHF. The V gene is TRBV20-1, the J gene TRBJ1-6; D unclear. Germline values: CDR1 DFQATT, CDR2 SNEGSKA (reference sequence). The CDR3 is made up of 15 amino acids. V lost 1 base and J 6 bases, leaving 13 bases between the germline ends.

This chain uses TRBV10-1 with TRBJ2-5, with 7 bases aligning to TRBD1. This CDR3 is 13 amino acids long. Germline lookup yields CDR1 WNHNN and CDR2 SYGVQD (reference sequence). The trim removed 8 bases at V and 1 base at J, leaving 4 bases unmatched. In DNA form, the CDR3 reads TGCGCCAGCGCTGCAGGGGGCCAAGAGACCCAGTACTTC. Protein: CASAAGGQETQYF.

This clonotype was seen many times. The V call is TRBV20-1, the J call TRBJ2-1; the match to TRBD2 covers 8 bases. The CDR3 covers 12 residues. J gave up 8 bases and V 3 bases, and 3 bases lay outside the gene matches. Per germline, CDR1 DFQATT and CDR2 SNEGSKA (reference sequence). The CDR3 DNA is TGCAGTGCTAGCGGGAGGGCCTATGAGCAGTTCTTC. Translating it yields CSASGRAYEQFF.

This clonotype was seen at least ten times. This rearrangement joins TRBV3-1 to TRBJ2-6; TRBD1 or TRBD2 may be the D gene (5 bases each). V was trimmed by 4 bases and J by 0 bases, leaving 16 bases between them. Germline V CDR1 and CDR2: LGHDT, YNNKEL (reference sequence). The CDR3 totals 18 residues. CDR3 amino acids: CASSLIPGRLSGANVLTF. The CDR3 DNA sequence: TGTGCCAGCAGCCTTATCCCGGGACGGCTCTCTGGGGCCAACGTCCTGACTTTC.

This clonotype appeared many times. The chain combines TRBV28 with TRBJ2-3; D assignment may be TRBD1 or TRBD2 (5 bases each). The V end was cut by 3 bases, the J end by 4 bases, with 14 bases between. Germline CDR1 and CDR2: MDHEN and SYDVKM. The length of the CDR3 is 15 residues. CDR3 residues: CASSFASRGPDTQYF. The CDR3 bases are TGTGCCAGCAGTTTCGCCAGCCGGGGCCCAGATACGCAGTATTTT.

This clonotype was detected ten times or more. The chain combines TRBV5-1 with TRBJ2-3; no clear D. Germline-derived CDR1 and CDR2 are SGHRS and YFSETQ. The CDR3 is 13 residues long. With 0 bases removed from V and 6 bases from J, the gap between germline ends came to 8 bases. CDR3 in DNA: TGCGCCAGCAGCTTGGCAATTTCGGATACGCAGTATTTT. This codes for CASSLAISDTQYF.

This clonotype was seen ten or more times. V is TRBV10-3 and J is TRBJ2-7; 8 positions match TRBD1. The germline CDR1 and CDR2 sequences are ENHRY and SYGVKD. With 6 bases clipped from V and 5 bases from J, the junction kept 9 bases outside the gene matches. The CDR3 spans 14 residues. The CDR3 nucleotides read TGTGCCATCAGACGGACAGGGAAGGACGACGAGCAGTACTTC. Protein product: CAIRRTGKDDEQYF.

In this sample, this clonotype turned up a few times. The V gene is TRBV29-1, the J gene TRBJ2-1; a weak D match, TRBD2 (6 bases). Trimming removed 4 bases from V and 3 bases from J, with 13 bases in between. The CDR3 runs 14 residues. From germline, CDR1 is SQVTM and CDR2 ANQGSEA. The CDR3 DNA reads TGCAGCGTTGGAATTAGCGGTAACTACAATGAGCAGTTCTTC. The encoded protein is CSVGISGNYNEQFF.

In this sample, this clonotype turned up a few times. This rearrangement joins TRBV12-3 or TRBV12-4 to TRBJ2-1; D perhaps matches TRBD2 (6 bases). The V and J ends lost 8 bases and 5 bases respectively, with 13 bases between them. The CDR3 loop spans 13 amino acids. The CDR3, as DNA: TGTGCCAGCTCTTCCCCGGGGGACAATGAGCAGTTCTTC. Its protein product is CASSSPGDNEQFF.

This clonotype has at least ten counts. V usage is TRBV30 and J usage is TRBJ1-3, with TRBD1 matching over 8 bases. The CDR3 loop spans 16 amino acids. Per germline, CDR1 GTSNPN and CDR2 SVGIG (reference sequence). J gave up 0 bases and V 0 bases, and 4 bases lay outside the gene matches. The CDR3 nucleotides read TGTGCCTGGAGTGTCCAGGGGGCCCACTCTGGAAACACCATATATTTT. This codes for CAWSVQGAHSGNTIYF. Drawing the rest from reference TRBV30 and TRBJ1-3, the complete variable domain is SQTIHQWPATLVQPVGSPLSLECTVEGTSNPNLYWYRQAAGRGLQLLFYSVGIGQISSEVPQNLSASRPQDRQFILSSKKLLLSDSGFYLCAWSVQGAHSGNTIYFGEGSWLTVV.

The table lists this clonotype with many counts. The rearrangement links TRBV11-2 to TRBJ2-1; D gene ambiguous. The ends were cut back, 5 bases at V and 0 bases at J, with 11 bases in the middle. The CDR3 covers 15 residues. The germline gives CDR1 SGHAT, CDR2 FQNNGV. DNA for the CDR3: TGTGCCAGCAGCCGCCCACTGAGCTCCTACAATGAGCAGTTCTTC. Residues: CASSRPLSSYNEQFF.

This clonotype was seen only a few times. The V call is TRBV30, the J call TRBJ1-2; 7 positions agree with TRBD1. Trimming removed 3 bases from V and 3 bases from J; junction bases left unmatched: 13. The V gene's germline CDR1 is GTSNPN and CDR2 SVGIG (reference sequence). CDR3 length equals 16 residues. CDR3 DNA sequence: TGTGCCTGGAGATCGGACAGGCGGCGGGCTTACTATGGCTACACCTTC. As protein: CAWRSDRRRAYYGYTF.

This clonotype was observed many times. The rearrangement joins TRBV19 to TRBJ2-7, with 9 nucleotides matching TRBD1. Unmatched junction bases numbered 5, after V lost 1 base and J lost 1 base. This CDR3 has 16 amino acids. Germline loops: CDR1 LNHDA, CDR2 SQIVND (reference sequence). DNA of the CDR3: TGTGCCAGTAGTATAGCATCGGGACAGGGTTCCTACGAGCAGTACTTC. It is translated as CASSIASGQGSYEQYF.

This clonotype was detected only a few times. The CDR3 region is CASSLRTAYEQYF. CDR3 in DNA: TGTGCCAGCAGTCTTAGGACCGCTTACGAGCAGTACTTC. This chain links TRBV27 with TRBJ2-7, with unresolved D. Between the trimmed V and J ends, which lost 5 bases and 4 bases, there was a span of 12 bases. CDR1 MNHEY and CDR2 SMNVEV come from the germline V gene (reference sequence). This CDR3 spans 13 amino acids.

J is TRBJ2-1 and V is TRBV25-1, with TRBD2 as a possible D gene (6 bases). The germline V gene has CDR1 MGHDK and CDR2 SYGVNS. V lost 4 bases to trimming and J lost 7 bases, with 8 bases between them. The CDR3 runs to 12 residues. CDR3 residues: CASSVGGNEQFF. CDR3 nucleotide sequence: TGTGCCAGCAGTGTGGGGGGAAATGAGCAGTTCTTC.

Ten or more counts support this clonotype. The genes are TRBV3-1 and TRBJ2-3; the D gene is possibly TRBD2 (7 bases). CDR1 and CDR2 (germline): LGHDT, YNNKEL (reference sequence). The ends were cut back, 3 bases at V and 0 bases at J, with 10 bases in the middle. This CDR3 is built from 15 residues. The CDR3 sequence is CASSQGGASTDTQYF. DNA for the CDR3: TGTGCCAGCAGCCAGGGGGGGGCTAGCACAGATACGCAGTATTTT.

This clonotype was observed at least ten times. The junction differs from germline at one of its ends, possibly a read error. The V gene is TRBV10-2, the J gene TRBJ2-3; 8 bases line up with TRBD2. Germline CDR1 WSHSY, CDR2 SAAADI. CDR3 length: 15 amino acids. CDR3 protein: CASSEERGGNRYAVF. The CDR3 nucleotides are TGCGCCAGCAGTGAAGAACGGGGGGGCAACAGATACGCAGTATTT.

This clonotype was detected ten times or more. The J gene is TRBJ2-5, the V gene TRBV20-1, with 14 nucleotides matching TRBD2. The CDR3 loop spans 17 amino acids. The trim removed 0 bases at V and 2 bases at J, leaving 5 bases unmatched. Germline assignment: CDR1 DFQATT and CDR2 SNEGSKA (reference sequence). CDR3 DNA: TGCAGTGCTAGAGATGGGGGACTAGCGGGGGCGCAAGAGACCCAGTACTTC. Its translation is CSARDGGLAGAQETQYF.